This TCR beta chain emerged from a study of spatial heterogeneity in lung cancer. At the level of the study: The study consistently detected more beta-chain than alpha-chain sequences. On average, each unique TCR and UMI combination appeared more than ten times in raw reads.

Each molecule of TCR cDNA was tagged with one unique molecular identifier. TCRdb used MiXCR to reprocess the 5' RACE reads, holding one entry per CDR3 protein. Of 4,000 or so distinct CDR3 sequences in the sample, approximately 7% were seen once. As for time point: sample taken at primary tumor resection. No cell sorting; template was whole RNA from tumor, lung tissue or PBMC. Samples came from some 71 TRACERx patients with untreated early-stage lung cancer. Trimming took 3 bases from V and 2 from J, leaving 11 bases between them. CDR3 length equals 14 residues. V is TRBV12-3 or TRBV12-4 and J is TRBJ2-7; a possible D gene is TRBD1 (5 bases). This receptor was obtained from a male donor with early-stage non-small cell lung cancer. The sample here was normal lung tissue next to the tumor, taken at surgery. CDR3 nucleotides: TGTGCCAGCAGTTTTTCGGACAAAGCCTACGAGCAGTACTTC. Translation: CASSFSDKAYEQYF.